These 24 T cell receptor beta chains were all obtained from the same sample, sequenced in a study of cytotoxic CD8 clonotypes in ibrutinib-treated CLL. Data came from immunoSEQ multiplex PCR; TCRdb stores just in-frame clones and leaves some out. Among 150,000 to 200,000 clones listed, approximately 84% were seen once. The sample consisted of PBMCs, taken after 24 months of ibrutinib treatment. These receptors were obtained from a human donor with chronic lymphocytic leukemia.

The gene calls are TRBV30 and TRBJ2-7, with 7 bases fitting TRBD1. Trimming at V came to 0 bases and at J to 2 bases, leaving 10 bases not matched to a gene. Germline CDR1 reads GTSNPN; CDR2 reads SVGIG (reference sequence). This CDR3 is built from 16 residues. In DNA, the CDR3 is TGTGCCTGGAGTGTACCAGGGCAGGGGGTGGCCTACGAGCAGTACTTC. This translates into CAWSVPGQGVAYEQYF. Variable domain in full (rest from reference TRBV30 and TRBJ2-7): SQTIHQWPATLVQPVGSPLSLECTVEGTSNPNLYWYRQAAGRGLQLLFYSVGIGQISSEVPQNLSASRPQDRQFILSSKKLLLSDSGFYLCAWSVPGQGVAYEQYFGPGTRLTVT.

This rearrangement joins TRBV5-1 to TRBJ2-6; D is unclear. Trimming took 0 bases from V and 0 from J, leaving 4 bases between them. The CDR3 has 15 residues. Germline V lookup: CDR1 SGHRS, CDR2 YFSETQ. CDR3 bases: TGCGCCAGCAGCTTGGGTAGCTCTGGGGCCAACGTCCTGACTTTC. Translation gives CASSLGSSGANVLTF. Variable domain in full (rest from reference TRBV5-1 and TRBJ2-6): KAGVTQTPRYLIKTRGQQVTLSCSPISGHRSVSWYQQTPGQGLQFLFEYFSETQRNKGNFPGRFSGRQFSNSRSEMNVSTLELGDSALYLCASSLGSSGANVLTFGAGSRLTVL.

This clone was recorded once. The chain carries TRBV25-1 and TRBJ1-4, with D possibly being TRBD1 (6 bases). The CDR3 has 16 residues. CDR1 is MGHDK and CDR2 is SYGVNS in the germline V gene. Trimming removed 3 bases at V and 7 bases at J, with 18 bases between. CDR3 in DNA: TGTGCCAGCAGTGACCTCAGGGGAAGTGTAGGTGAAAAACTGTTTTTT. It encodes CASSDLRGSVGEKLFF.

The table lists this clone with a count of one. V and J are TRBV19 and TRBJ2-5, with 10 bases aligning to TRBD1. Germline trimming cut 3 bases from V and 6 bases from J; bases unmatched to any gene: 7. Germline lookup yields CDR1 LNHDA and CDR2 SQIVND (reference sequence). This CDR3 comprises 15 residues. For the CDR3, the DNA is TGTGCCAGTAGTATTCGCCGGGACAGGGGACAGACCCAGTACTTC. Translation gives CASSIRRDRGQTQYF.

This clone was picked up a small number of times. V usage is TRBV9 and J usage is TRBJ2-7; 7 bases agree with TRBD2. The CDR3 runs 15 residues. J was trimmed by 4 bases and V by 0 bases; bases with no gene match: 7. CDR1 and CDR2 from the germline V gene are SGDLS and YYNGEE. CDR3 protein: CASSVGGGRLYEQYF. The DNA of the CDR3 is TGTGCCAGCAGCGTAGGTGGCGGGAGATTGTACGAGCAGTACTTC.

This clone was found a few times. This sequence joins TRBV9 and TRBJ1-3; 7 positions agree with TRBD1. CDR1 is SGDLS, CDR2 YYNGEE, per germline. Trimming took 3 bases from V and 4 from J; bases not matched to a gene: 7. The CDR3 is made up of 15 amino acids. The CDR3 region is CASSETAGGGNTIYF. As DNA, the CDR3 is TGTGCCAGCAGCGAGACGGCAGGGGGAGGAAACACCATATATTTT.

The genes are TRBV29-1 and TRBJ2-3; unclear D gene. Trimming shortened V by 3 bases and J by 0 bases, and 13 bases separated the two germline ends. CDR1 and CDR2 (germline): SQVTM, ANQGSEA. This CDR3 region has 15 residues. CDR3 sequence: CSVEGYGVSTDTQYF. CDR3 bases: TGCAGCGTTGAGGGTTATGGCGTAAGCACAGATACGCAGTATTTT.

V gene TRBV6-6 combines with J gene TRBJ2-1; D is ambiguous. Germline values: CDR1 MNHNY, CDR2 SVGAGI (reference sequence). The V and J ends lost 2 bases and 5 bases respectively, with 10 bases between them. This CDR3 is 14 amino acids long. The CDR3 region is CASSYKLGHNEQFF. The CDR3 nucleotides read TGTGCCAGCAGTTACAAGCTTGGGCACAATGAGCAGTTCTTC.

This chain joins TRBV27 and TRBJ2-1; D is unclear. This CDR3 contains 13 residues. Germline V gene sequence: CDR1 MNHEY, CDR2 SMNVEV (reference sequence). With 3 bases removed from V and 7 bases from J, the gap between germline ends came to 10 bases. In nucleotides, the CDR3 is TGTGCCAGCAGTTTTTACGAAAAGAATGAGCAGTTCTTC. This sequence encodes CASSFYEKNEQFF.

The rearrangement joins TRBV5-1 to TRBJ2-7; 7 nucleotides match TRBD2. J lost 0 bases, V lost 0 bases, and 3 bases had no gene match. Germline lookup yields CDR1 SGHRS and CDR2 YFSETQ. The CDR3 runs 15 residues. The CDR3 protein is CASSLGGGSSYEQYF. CDR3 sequence (DNA): TGCGCCAGCAGCTTGGGCGGGGGTAGCTCCTACGAGCAGTACTTC.

The chain employs TRBV19 and TRBJ1-5; TRBD1 agrees at 7 bases. The J segment lost 5 bases and the V segment lost 0 bases, leaving 7 bases of the junction unmatched. This CDR3 spans 16 amino acids. Looked up from germline, CDR1 is LNHDA and CDR2 is SQIVND (reference sequence). CDR3 bases: TGTGCCAGTAGTATAGACCACAGGGGATTTGATCAGCCCCAGCATTTT. This encodes CASSIDHRGFDQPQHF.

This clone was seen once. This chain links TRBV28 with TRBJ2-1; 8 positions match TRBD2. Germline V gene data show CDR1 as MDHEN and CDR2 as SYDVKM. The CDR3 extends over 15 amino acids. The V segment lost 3 bases and the J segment 5 bases; nucleotides outside the gene matches: 6. CDR3 in DNA: TGTGCCAGCAGTTTGGTTAGCGGGAACAACAATGAGCAGTTCTTC. This encodes CASSLVSGNNNEQFF.

The gene calls are TRBV5-1 and TRBJ2-3, with 8 bases fitting TRBD1. Per germline, CDR1 SGHRS and CDR2 YFSETQ. The CDR3 runs to 16 residues. Losses at the gene ends were 4 bases for V and 4 bases for J; bases not matched to a gene: 11. CDR3 bases: TGCGCCAGCAGCCAAAAAGGACAGGGCTTCGCAGATACGCAGTATTTT. Translation gives CASSQKGQGFADTQYF.

The chain carries TRBV6-5 and TRBJ1-6; the match to TRBD1 covers 8 bases. Germline V gene sequence: CDR1 MNHEY, CDR2 SVGAGI. V lost 3 bases and J lost 10; bases outside the gene matches: 5. CDR3 length: 14 amino acids. CDR3 in DNA: TGTGCCAGCAGTTATGACAGGGGAGGCTCACCCCTCCACTTT. Translated, it gives CASSYDRGGSPLHF.

The gene calls are TRBV19 and TRBJ1-2; D gene uncertain. The germline V gene has CDR1 LNHDA and CDR2 SQIVND (reference sequence). There are 14 residues in the CDR3. Deletions cut 7 bases from V and 6 bases from J, with 18 bases between. CDR3: CASTAPGPENGYTF. In nucleotides, the CDR3 is TGTGCCAGTACCGCACCCGGCCCCGAGAATGGCTACACCTTC. Full variable domain (rest looked up from reference TRBV19 and TRBJ1-2): DGGITQSPKYLFRKEGQNVTLSCEQNLNHDAMYWYRQDPGQGLRLIYYSQIVNDFQKGDIAEGYSVSREKKESFPLTVTSAQKNPTAFYLCASTAPGPENGYTFGSGTRLTVV.

V usage is TRBV4-1 and J usage is TRBJ2-6; 7 nucleotides align to TRBD1. V lost 4 bases and J lost 1; bases outside the gene matches: 10. The CDR3 spans 18 residues. The germline CDR1 and CDR2 sequences are MGHRA and YSYEKL. The CDR3 is CASSRGQTFQSGANVLTF. CDR3 nucleotide sequence: TGCGCCAGCAGCCGGGGACAGACCTTCCAATCTGGGGCCAACGTCCTGACTTTC.

The chain employs TRBV7-9 and TRBJ1-1; 7 bases align to TRBD1. After removal of 6 bases from V and 1 base from J, the junction contained 5 bases not matched to a gene. The CDR3 is 14 residues long. The germline gives CDR1 SEHNR, CDR2 FQNEAQ (reference sequence). CDR3 coding DNA: TGTGCCAGCAGTTCCTACAGGGGGAACACTGAAGCTTTCTTT. Its protein product is CASSSYRGNTEAFF. The full variable domain, in which reference TRBV7-9 and TRBJ1-1 provide the parts outside the CDR3, is DTGVSQNPRHKITKRGQNVTFRCDPISEHNRLYWYRQTLGQGPEFLTYFQNEAQLEKSRLLSDRFSAERPKGSFSTLEIQRTEQGDSAMYLCASSSYRGNTEAFFGQGTRLTVV.

The V gene is TRBV18, the J gene TRBJ2-1; TRBD2 matches 8 bases. The CDR3 spans 16 residues. Germline CDR1 and CDR2: KGHSH and LQKENI. Losses at the gene ends were 0 bases for V and 7 bases for J; bases not matched to a gene: 8. The DNA of the CDR3 is TGTGCCAGCTCACCACCCGGGACTAGTAGATTGAATGAGCAGTTCTTC. It yields the protein CASSPPGTSRLNEQFF.

This rearrangement joins TRBV6-6 to TRBJ2-3; 7 bases are shared with TRBD2. V was clipped by 5 bases and J by 2 bases; unmatched bases: 10. CDR3 length equals 16 residues. The germline CDR1 and CDR2 sequences are MNHNY and SVGAGI (reference sequence). The CDR3 is CASSPWGGSPTDTQYF. The CDR3 coding sequence is TGTGCCAGCAGTCCCTGGGGGGGTTCTCCCACAGATACGCAGTATTTT.

The rearrangement links TRBV6-5 to TRBJ2-7; 11 bases agree with TRBD1. The CDR3 consists of 15 residues. J lost 6 bases, V lost 6 bases, and 10 bases had no gene match. Germline V gives CDR1 MNHEY, CDR2 SVGAGI. Here the CDR3 DNA reads TGTGCCAGCAGACGGACAGGGGGCGTACCCTCCGAGCAGTACTTC. Translated, it gives CASRRTGGVPSEQYF.

V usage is TRBV6-5 and J usage is TRBJ1-6; possibly TRBD1 for D (5 bases). Germline values: CDR1 MNHEY, CDR2 SVGAGI. The CDR3 has 14 residues. Trimming shortened V by 2 bases and J by 6 bases, and 8 bases separated the two germline ends. CDR3 region: CASSYDSINSPLHF. CDR3 nucleotide sequence: TGTGCCAGCAGTTACGACAGTATTAATTCACCCCTCCACTTT.

This clone was observed a single time. This chain links TRBV5-6 with TRBJ1-2; D gene uncertain. Deletions cut 1 base from V and 3 bases from J, with 1 base between. The CDR3 runs 11 residues. Germline V gene sequence: CDR1 SGHDT, CDR2 YYEEEE. The CDR3 loop reads CASSLYYGYTF. The CDR3 DNA reads as TGTGCCAGCAGCTTGTACTATGGCTACACCTTC.

This clone was detected only once. The rearrangement links TRBV7-9 to TRBJ2-7, with 11 bases identical to TRBD2. The V segment lost 6 bases and the J segment 3 bases; nucleotides outside the gene matches: 4. Germline assignment: CDR1 SEHNR and CDR2 FQNEAQ (reference sequence). The CDR3 is made up of 14 amino acids. CDR3 in DNA: TGTGCCAGCAGGGTAACTAGCGGGAGCTACGAGCAGTACTTC. Translation gives CASRVTSGSYEQYF.

The V and J genes are TRBV19 and TRBJ2-7; 9 positions agree with TRBD1. This CDR3 region has 15 residues. Unmatched junction bases numbered 9, after V lost 9 bases and J lost 0 bases. The V gene's germline CDR1 is LNHDA and CDR2 SQIVND (reference sequence). This CDR3 is CASAKRDRASYEQYF. DNA of the CDR3: TGTGCCAGCGCCAAACGGGACAGGGCCTCCTACGAGCAGTACTTC.